This TCR beta chain was observed in a study of CD8 T cells in ankylosing spondylitis. One entry per CDR3 protein, called by TCRdb with MiXCR from the 5' RACE reads. The table has 340,000 or so distinct CDR3 sequences, approximately 15% seen once. Trimming removed 2 bases at V and 5 bases at J, with 9 bases between. The CDR3 is made up of 13 amino acids. Looked up from germline, CDR1 is SGHTA and CDR2 is FQGNSA. The TCR comes from a male donor with ankylosing spondylitis or in good health (not recorded which). V is TRBV7-2 and J is TRBJ1-1; D ambiguous. The material sequenced was blood, either unsorted or a sorted T cell fraction (not recorded which). The CDR3 loop is CASSLSVETEAFF. In DNA, the CDR3 is TGTGCCAGCAGCTTAAGCGTAGAGACTGAAGCTTTCTTT.